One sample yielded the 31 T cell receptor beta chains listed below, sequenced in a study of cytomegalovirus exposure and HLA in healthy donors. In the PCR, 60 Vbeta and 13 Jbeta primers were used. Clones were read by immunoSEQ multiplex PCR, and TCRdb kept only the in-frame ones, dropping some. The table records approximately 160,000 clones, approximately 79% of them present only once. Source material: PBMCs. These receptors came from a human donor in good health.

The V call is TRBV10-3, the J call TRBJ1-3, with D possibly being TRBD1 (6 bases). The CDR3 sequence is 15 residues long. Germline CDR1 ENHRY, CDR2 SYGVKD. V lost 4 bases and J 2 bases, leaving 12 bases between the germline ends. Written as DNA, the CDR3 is TGTGCCATCAGTGGATACAGGGCTCCTGGAAACACCATATATTTT. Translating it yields CAISGYRAPGNTIYF.

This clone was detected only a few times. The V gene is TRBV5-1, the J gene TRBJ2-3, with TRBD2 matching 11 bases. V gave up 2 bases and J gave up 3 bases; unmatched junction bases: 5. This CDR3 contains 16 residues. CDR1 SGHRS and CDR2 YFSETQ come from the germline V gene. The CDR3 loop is CASSFVAGGLTDTQYF. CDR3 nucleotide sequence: TGCGCCAGCAGCTTCGTAGCGGGGGGGCTTACAGATACGCAGTATTTT.

CDR3 sequence: CASSYVLGETQYF. DNA of the CDR3: TGTGCCAGCAGTTACGTACTAGGTGAGACCCAGTACTTC. This chain links TRBV27 with TRBJ2-5; D might be TRBD2 (5 bases). This CDR3 has 13 residues. V lost 4 bases to trimming and J lost 5 bases, with 11 bases between them. The germline V gene encodes CDR1 MNHEY and CDR2 SMNVEV (reference sequence).

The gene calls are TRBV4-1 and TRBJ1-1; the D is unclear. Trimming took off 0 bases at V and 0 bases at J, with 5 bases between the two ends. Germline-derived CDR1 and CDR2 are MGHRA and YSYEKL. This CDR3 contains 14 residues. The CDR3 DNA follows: TGCGCCAGCAGCCAAGAGACACTGAACACTGAAGCTTTCTTT. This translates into CASSQETLNTEAFF.

CDR3 in amino acids: CASSLIGRGNTEAFF. The CDR3 DNA sequence: TGTGCCAGCAGCTTAATAGGCAGAGGGAACACTGAAGCTTTCTTT. This sequence joins TRBV7-3 and TRBJ1-1; no clear D. The V gene lost 1 base and the J gene lost 1 base, with 10 bases spanning the gap. The CDR3 is 15 residues long. Germline CDR1 is SGHTA and CDR2 is FQGTGA. Combining the CDR3 with reference TRBV7-3 and TRBJ1-1 gives the whole variable domain GAGVSQTPSNKVTEKGKYVELRCDPISGHTALYWYRQSLGQGPEFLIYFQGTGAADDSGLPNDRFFAVRPEGSVSTLKIQRTERGDSAVYLCASSLIGRGNTEAFFGQGTRLTVV.

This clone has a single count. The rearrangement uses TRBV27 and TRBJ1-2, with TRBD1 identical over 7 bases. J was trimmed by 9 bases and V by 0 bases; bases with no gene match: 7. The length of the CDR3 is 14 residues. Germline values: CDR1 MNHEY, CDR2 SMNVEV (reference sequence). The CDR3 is CASSLSRQGMRYTF. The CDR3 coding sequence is TGTGCCAGCAGTTTATCTAGACAGGGCATGCGCTACACCTTC.

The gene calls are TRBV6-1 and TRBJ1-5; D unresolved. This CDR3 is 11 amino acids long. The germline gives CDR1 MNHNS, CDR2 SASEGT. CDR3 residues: CVTGSPRPQHF. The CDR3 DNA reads TGTGTTACGGGGAGTCCTCGGCCCCAGCATTTT.

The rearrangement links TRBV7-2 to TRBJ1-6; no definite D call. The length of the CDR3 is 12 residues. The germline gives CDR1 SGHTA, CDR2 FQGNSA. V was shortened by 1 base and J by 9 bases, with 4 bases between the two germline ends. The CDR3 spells CASSLGLSPLHF. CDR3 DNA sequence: TGTGCCAGCAGCTTAGGTCTTTCACCCCTCCACTTT.

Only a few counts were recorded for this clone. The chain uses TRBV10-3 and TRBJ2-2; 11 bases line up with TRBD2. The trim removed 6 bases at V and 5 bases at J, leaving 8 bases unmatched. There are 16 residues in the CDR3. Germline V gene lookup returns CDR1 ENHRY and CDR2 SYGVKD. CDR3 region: CAIRETSGVGTGELFF. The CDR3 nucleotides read TGTGCCATCAGGGAGACTAGCGGGGTTGGAACCGGGGAGCTGTTTTTT.

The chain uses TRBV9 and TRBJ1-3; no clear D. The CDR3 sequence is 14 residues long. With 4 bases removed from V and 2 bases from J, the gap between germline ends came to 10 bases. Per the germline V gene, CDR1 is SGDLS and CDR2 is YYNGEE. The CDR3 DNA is TGTGCCAGCAGCCGCGACGGAGCTGGAAACACCATATATTTT. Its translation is CASSRDGAGNTIYF.

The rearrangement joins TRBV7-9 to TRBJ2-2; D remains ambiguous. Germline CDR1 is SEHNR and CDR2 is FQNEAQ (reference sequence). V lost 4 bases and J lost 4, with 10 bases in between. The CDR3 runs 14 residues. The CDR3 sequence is CASSSQRITGELFF. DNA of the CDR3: TGTGCCAGCAGCTCCCAGAGGATCACCGGGGAGCTGTTTTTT.

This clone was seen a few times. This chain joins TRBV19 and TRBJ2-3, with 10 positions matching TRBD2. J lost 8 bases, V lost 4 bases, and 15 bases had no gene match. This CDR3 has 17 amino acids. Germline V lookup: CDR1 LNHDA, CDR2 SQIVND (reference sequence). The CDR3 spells CASSSLTSGEYKRTQYF. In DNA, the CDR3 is TGTGCCAGTAGTAGCTTAACTAGCGGGGAATACAAACGTACGCAGTATTTT.

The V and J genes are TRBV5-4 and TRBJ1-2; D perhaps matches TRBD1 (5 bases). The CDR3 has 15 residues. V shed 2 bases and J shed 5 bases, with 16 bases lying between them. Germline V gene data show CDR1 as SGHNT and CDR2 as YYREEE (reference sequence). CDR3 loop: CASSFSDTQGYGYTF. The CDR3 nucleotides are TGTGCCAGCAGCTTTTCGGACACCCAAGGGTATGGCTACACCTTC.

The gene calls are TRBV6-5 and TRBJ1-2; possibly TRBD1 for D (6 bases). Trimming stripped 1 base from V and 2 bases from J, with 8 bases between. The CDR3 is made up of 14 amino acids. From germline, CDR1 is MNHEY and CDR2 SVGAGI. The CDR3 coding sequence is TGTGCCAGCAGTTACTACGGGACAAACTATGGCTACACCTTC. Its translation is CASSYYGTNYGYTF.

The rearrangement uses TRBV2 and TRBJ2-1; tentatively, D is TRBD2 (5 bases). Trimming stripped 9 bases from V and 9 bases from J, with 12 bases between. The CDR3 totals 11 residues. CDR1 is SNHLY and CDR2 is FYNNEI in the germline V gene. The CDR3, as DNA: TGTGCCAGGAGGTCGGGGAGTGAGCAGTTCTTC. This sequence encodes CARRSGSEQFF.

The CDR3 reads CASRYQKSNKNTEAFF. The CDR3 DNA follows: TGTGCCAGCAGGTACCAAAAATCAAACAAGAACACTGAAGCTTTCTTT. The genes are TRBV6-6 and TRBJ1-1; D is uncertain. The V end was cut by 6 bases, the J end by 1 base, with 18 bases between. The CDR3 runs to 16 residues. Germline-derived CDR1 and CDR2 are MNHNY and SVGAGI (reference sequence).

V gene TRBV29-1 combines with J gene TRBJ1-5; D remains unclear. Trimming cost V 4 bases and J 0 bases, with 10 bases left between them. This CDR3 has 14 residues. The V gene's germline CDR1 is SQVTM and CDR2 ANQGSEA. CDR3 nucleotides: TGCAGCGTTGCTCTGAGGGATAGCAATCAGCCCCAGCATTTT. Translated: CSVALRDSNQPQHF.

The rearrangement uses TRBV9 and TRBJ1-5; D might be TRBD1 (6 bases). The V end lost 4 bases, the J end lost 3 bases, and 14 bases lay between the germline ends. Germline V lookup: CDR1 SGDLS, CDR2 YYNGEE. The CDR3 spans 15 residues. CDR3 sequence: CASSLDGQFNQPQHF. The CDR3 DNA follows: TGTGCCAGCAGCCTCGACGGACAGTTCAATCAGCCCCAGCATTTT.

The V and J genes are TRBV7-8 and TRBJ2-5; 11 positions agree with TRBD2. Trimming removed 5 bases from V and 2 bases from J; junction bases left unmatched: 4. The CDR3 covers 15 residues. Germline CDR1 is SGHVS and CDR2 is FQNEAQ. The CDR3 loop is CASSAGTSGQETQYF. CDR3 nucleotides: TGTGCCAGCAGCGCCGGGACTAGCGGACAAGAGACCCAGTACTTC.

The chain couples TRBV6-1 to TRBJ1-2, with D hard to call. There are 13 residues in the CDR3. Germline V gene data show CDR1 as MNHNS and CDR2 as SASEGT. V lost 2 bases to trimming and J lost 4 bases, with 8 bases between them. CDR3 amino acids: CASSESGIYGYTF. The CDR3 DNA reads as TGTGCCAGCAGTGAATCGGGGATCTATGGCTACACCTTC.

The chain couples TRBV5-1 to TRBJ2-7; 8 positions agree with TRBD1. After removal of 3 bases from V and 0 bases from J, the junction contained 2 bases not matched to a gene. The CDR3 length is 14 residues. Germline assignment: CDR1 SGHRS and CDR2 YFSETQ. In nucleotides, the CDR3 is TGCGCCAGCAGCTGGACAGGGAGCTCCTACGAGCAGTACTTC. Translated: CASSWTGSSYEQYF.

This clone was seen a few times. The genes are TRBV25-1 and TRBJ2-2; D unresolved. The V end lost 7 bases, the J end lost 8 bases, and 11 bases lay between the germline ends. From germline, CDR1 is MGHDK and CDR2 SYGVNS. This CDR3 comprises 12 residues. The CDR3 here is CASTPSRGELFF. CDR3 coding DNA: TGTGCCAGCACTCCGTCACGGGGGGAGCTGTTTTTT.

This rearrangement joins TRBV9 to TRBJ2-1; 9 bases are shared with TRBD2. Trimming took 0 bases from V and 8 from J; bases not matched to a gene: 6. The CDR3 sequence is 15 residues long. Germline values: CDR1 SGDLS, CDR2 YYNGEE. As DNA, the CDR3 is TGTGCCAGCAGCGTAGGTAGCGGGGGTGCGGATGAGCAGTTCTTC. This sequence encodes CASSVGSGGADEQFF.

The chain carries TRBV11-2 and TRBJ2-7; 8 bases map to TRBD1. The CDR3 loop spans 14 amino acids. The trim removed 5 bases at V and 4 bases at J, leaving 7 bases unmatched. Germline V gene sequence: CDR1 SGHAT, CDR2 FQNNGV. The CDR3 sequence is CASSRRQGRYEQYF. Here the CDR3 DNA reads TGTGCCAGCAGCCGGAGACAGGGGCGATACGAGCAGTACTTC.

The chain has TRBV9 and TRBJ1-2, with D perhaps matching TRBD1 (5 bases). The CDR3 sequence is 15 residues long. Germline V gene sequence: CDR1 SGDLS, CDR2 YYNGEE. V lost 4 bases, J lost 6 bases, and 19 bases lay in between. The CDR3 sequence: CASSPIGQGRNGYTF. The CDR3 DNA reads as TGTGCCAGCAGCCCCATAGGGCAGGGAAGGAATGGCTACACCTTC. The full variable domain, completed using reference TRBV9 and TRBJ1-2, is DSGVTQTPKHLITATGQRVTLRCSPRSGDLSVYWYQQSLDQGLQFLIQYYNGEERAKGNILERFSAQQFPDLHSELNLSSLELGDSALYFCASSPIGQGRNGYTFGSGTRLTVV.

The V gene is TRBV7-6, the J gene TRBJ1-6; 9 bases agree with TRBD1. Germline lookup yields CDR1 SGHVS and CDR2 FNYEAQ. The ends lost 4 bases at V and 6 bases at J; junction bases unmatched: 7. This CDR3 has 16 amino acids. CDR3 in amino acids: CASSSGQGGSNSPLHF. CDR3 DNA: TGTGCCAGCAGCTCGGGACAGGGTGGTAGTAATTCACCCCTCCACTTT.

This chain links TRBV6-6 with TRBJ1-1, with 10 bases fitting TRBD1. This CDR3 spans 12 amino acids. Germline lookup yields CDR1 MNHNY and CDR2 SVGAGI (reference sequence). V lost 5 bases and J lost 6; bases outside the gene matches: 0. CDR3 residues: CASSDRGPEAFF. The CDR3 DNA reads TGTGCCAGCAGTGACAGGGGGCCTGAAGCTTTCTTT.

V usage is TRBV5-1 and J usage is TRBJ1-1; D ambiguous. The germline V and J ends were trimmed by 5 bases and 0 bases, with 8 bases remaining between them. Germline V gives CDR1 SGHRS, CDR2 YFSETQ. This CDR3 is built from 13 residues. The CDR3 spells CASSSQLNTEAFF. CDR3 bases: TGCGCCAGCAGTAGCCAGCTGAACACTGAAGCTTTCTTT.

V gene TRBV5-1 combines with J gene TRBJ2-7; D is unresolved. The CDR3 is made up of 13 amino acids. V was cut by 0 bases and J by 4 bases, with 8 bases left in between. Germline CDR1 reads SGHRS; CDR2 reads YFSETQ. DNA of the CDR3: TGCGCCAGCAGCTTGGCTAGTAGGTACGAGCAGTACTTC. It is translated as CASSLASRYEQYF.

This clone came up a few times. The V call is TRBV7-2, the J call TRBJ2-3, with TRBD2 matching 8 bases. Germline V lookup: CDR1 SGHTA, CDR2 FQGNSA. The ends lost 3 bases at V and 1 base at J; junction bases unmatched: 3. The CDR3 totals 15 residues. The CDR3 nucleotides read TGTGCCAGCAGCTTTTTTAGCGGGGGCACAGATACGCAGTATTTT. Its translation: CASSFFSGGTDTQYF.

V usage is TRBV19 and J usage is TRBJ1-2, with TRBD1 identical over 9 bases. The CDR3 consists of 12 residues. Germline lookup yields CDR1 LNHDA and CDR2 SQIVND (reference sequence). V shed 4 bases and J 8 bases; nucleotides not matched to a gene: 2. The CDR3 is CASSRTGEGYTF. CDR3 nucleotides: TGTGCCAGTAGTAGGACAGGGGAAGGCTACACCTTC.